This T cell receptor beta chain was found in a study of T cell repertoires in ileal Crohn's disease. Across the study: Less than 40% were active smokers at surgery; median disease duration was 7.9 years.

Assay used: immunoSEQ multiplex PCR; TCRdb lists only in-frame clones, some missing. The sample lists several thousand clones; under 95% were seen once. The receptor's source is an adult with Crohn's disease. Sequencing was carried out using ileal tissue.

The CDR3 DNA is TGTGCCAGCAGCGTAGATGGCAGGGCCGTCTCTGGGGCCAACGTCCTGACTTTC. Its protein product is CASSVDGRAVSGANVLTF. The chain recombines TRBV9 with TRBJ2-6, with D perhaps TRBD1 (5 bases). Trimming shortened V by 0 bases and J by 0 bases, and 13 bases separated the two germline ends. Per the germline V gene, CDR1 is SGDLS and CDR2 is YYNGEE. The CDR3 extends over 18 amino acids.